This T cell receptor beta chain was recorded in a study of cytomegalovirus exposure and HLA in healthy donors. As for the study in general: The 130 or so validation repertoires used the same platform as the roughly 700 first-cohort repertoires (as reported by a later analysis). Overall study findings and caveats: High specificity and sensitivity for cytomegalovirus status were reported for the classifier. The authors confirmed in vitro that three CMV-associated chains were specific for CMV antigens. Cytomegalovirus association was assigned to approximately 180 TCR beta chains.

This CDR3 comprises 12 residues. The V segment lost 5 bases and the J segment 10 bases; nucleotides outside the gene matches: 7. CDR1 is SGHVS and CDR2 is FQNEAQ in the germline V gene. The table came from immunoSEQ multiplex PCR; TCRdb's copy has only in-frame clones and leaves some out. Of about 160,000 clones listed, 75% to 90% were seen once; the top ten hold approximately 2.2%. Only a few counts were recorded for this clone. The antigen remains undetermined. This sequence joins TRBV7-8 and TRBJ1-1; 7 bases agree with TRBD1. Sample: PBMCs. This TCR was sampled from a woman younger than 30 in good health and CMV-seronegative. In DNA form, the CDR3 reads TGTGCCAGCAGCCGCTCACCAGGGGGAGCTTTCTTT. Amino acids: CASSRSPGGAFF.